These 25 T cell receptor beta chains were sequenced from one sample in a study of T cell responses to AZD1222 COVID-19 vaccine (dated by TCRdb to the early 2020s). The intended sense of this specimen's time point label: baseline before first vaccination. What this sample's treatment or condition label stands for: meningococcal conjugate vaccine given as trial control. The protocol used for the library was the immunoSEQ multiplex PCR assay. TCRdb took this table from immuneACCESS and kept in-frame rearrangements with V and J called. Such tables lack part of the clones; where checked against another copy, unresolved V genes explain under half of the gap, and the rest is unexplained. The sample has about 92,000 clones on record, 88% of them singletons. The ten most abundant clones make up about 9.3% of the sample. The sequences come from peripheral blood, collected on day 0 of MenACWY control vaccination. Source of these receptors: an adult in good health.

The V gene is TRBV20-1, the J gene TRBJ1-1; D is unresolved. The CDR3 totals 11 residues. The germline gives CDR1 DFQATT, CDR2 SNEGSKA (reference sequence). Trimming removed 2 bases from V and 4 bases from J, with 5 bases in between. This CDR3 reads CSARSTTEAFF. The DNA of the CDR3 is TGCAGTGCTAGATCGACCACTGAAGCTTTCTTT.

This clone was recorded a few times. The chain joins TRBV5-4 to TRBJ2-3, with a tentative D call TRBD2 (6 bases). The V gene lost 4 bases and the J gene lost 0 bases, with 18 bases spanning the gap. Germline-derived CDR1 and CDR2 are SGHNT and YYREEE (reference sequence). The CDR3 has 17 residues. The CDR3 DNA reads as TGTGCCAGCAGCCGCCGGAGCGGAGGGGCTAGCACAGATACGCAGTATTTT. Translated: CASSRRSGGASTDTQYF.

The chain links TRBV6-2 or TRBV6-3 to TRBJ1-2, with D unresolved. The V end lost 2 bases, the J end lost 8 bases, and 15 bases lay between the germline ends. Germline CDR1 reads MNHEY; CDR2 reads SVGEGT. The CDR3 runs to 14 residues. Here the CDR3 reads CASSYPTLSRGYTF. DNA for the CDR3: TGTGCCAGCAGTTACCCCACCCTATCGAGGGGCTACACCTTC.

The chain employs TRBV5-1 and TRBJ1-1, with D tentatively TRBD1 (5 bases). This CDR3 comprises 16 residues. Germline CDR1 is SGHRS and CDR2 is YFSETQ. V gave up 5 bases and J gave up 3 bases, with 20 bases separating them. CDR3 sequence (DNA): TGCGCCAGCAGACAACAGGCCGCAGGAGCTTACACTGAAGCTTTCTTT. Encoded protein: CASRQQAAGAYTEAFF.

For the CDR3, the DNA is TGTGCCAGCTCACCACCGTCGAGGGGAAAGTTCGAAGAGACCCAGTACTTC. Amino acids: CASSPPSRGKFEETQYF. This chain links TRBV18 with TRBJ2-5, with D possibly called TRBD1 or TRBD2 (5 bases each). Looked up from germline, CDR1 is KGHSH and CDR2 is LQKENI. This CDR3 has 17 amino acids. Trimming pared 0 bases from V and 3 bases from J, leaving 17 bases between.

Here the CDR3 reads CASSFGTRKGTEAFF. CDR3 DNA: TGCGCCAGCAGCTTCGGGACACGTAAGGGCACTGAAGCTTTCTTT. The genes are TRBV5-1 and TRBJ1-1; D possibly corresponds to TRBD1 (6 bases). Per germline, CDR1 SGHRS and CDR2 YFSETQ. This CDR3 contains 15 residues. Trimming cost V 2 bases and J 4 bases, with 15 bases left between them.

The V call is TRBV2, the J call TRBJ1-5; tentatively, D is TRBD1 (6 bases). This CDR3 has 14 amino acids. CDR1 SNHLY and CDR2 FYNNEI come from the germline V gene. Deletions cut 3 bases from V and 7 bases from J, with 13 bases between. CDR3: CASSDPRGGQPQHF. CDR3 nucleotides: TGTGCCAGCAGTGACCCCAGGGGAGGACAGCCCCAGCATTTT.

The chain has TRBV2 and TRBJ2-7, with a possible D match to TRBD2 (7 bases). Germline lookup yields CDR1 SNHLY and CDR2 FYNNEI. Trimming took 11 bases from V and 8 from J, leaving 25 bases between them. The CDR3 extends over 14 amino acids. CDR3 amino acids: CAGGAIGTLTQQYF. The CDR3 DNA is TGTGCCGGGGGGGCAATAGGGACACTAACCCAGCAGTACTTC.

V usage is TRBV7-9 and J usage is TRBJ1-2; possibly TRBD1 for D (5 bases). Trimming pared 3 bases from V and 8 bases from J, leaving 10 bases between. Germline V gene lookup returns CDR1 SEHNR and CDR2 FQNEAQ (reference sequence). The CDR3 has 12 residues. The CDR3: CASSLGRQGYTF. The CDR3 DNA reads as TGTGCCAGCAGCTTGGGGCGGCAAGGCTACACCTTC.

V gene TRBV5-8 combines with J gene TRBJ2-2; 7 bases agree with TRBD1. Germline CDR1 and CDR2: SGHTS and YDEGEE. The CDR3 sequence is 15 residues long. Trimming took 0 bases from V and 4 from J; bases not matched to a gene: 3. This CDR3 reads CASSLDGTVTGELFF. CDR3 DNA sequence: TGTGCCAGCAGCTTGGATGGGACAGTCACCGGGGAGCTGTTTTTT. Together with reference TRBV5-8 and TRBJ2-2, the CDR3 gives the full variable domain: EAGVTQSPTHLIKTRGQQATLRCSPISGHTSVYWYQQALGLGLQFLLWYDEGEERNRGNFPPRFSGRQFPNYSSELNVNALELEDSALYLCASSLDGTVTGELFFGEGSRLTVL.

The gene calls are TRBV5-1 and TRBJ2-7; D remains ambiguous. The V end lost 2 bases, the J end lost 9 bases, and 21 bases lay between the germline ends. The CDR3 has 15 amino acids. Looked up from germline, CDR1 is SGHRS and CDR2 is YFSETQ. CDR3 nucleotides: TGCGCCAGCAGCTTCGGAGTTGATCTACCTGGAGCGCAGTACTTC. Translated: CASSFGVDLPGAQYF.

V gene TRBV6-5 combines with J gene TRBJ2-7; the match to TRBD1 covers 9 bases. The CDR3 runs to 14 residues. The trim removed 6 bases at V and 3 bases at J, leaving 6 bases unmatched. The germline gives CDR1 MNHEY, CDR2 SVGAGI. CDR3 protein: CASRAGTGNYEQYF. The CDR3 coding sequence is TGTGCCAGCAGAGCCGGGACAGGGAACTACGAGCAGTACTTC.

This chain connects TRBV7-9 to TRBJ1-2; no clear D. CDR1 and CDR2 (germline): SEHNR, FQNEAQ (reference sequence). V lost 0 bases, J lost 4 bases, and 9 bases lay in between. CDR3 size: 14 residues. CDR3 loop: CASSLAEKTYGYTF. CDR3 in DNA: TGTGCCAGCAGCTTAGCGGAGAAGACCTATGGCTACACCTTC. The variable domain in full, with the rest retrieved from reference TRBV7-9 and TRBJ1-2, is DTGVSQNPRHKITKRGQNVTFRCDPISEHNRLYWYRQTLGQGPEFLTYFQNEAQLEKSRLLSDRFSAERPKGSFSTLEIQRTEQGDSAMYLCASSLAEKTYGYTFGSGTRLTVV.

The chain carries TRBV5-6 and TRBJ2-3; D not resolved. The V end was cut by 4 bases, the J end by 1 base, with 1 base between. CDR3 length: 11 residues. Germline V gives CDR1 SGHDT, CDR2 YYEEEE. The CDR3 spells CASSRTDTQYF. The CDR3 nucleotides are TGTGCCAGCAGCCGCACAGATACGCAGTATTTT.

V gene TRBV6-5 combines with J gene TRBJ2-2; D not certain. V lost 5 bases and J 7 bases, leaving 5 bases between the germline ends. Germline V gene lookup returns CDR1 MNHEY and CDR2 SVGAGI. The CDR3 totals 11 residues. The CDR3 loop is CASSNLGELFF. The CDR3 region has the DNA TGTGCCAGCAGTAACCTCGGGGAGCTGTTTTTT.

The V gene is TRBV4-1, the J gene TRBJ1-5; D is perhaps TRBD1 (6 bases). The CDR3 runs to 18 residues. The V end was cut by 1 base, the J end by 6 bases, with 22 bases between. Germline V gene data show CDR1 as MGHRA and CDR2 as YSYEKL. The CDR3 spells CASSQVPFPRGIGQPQHF. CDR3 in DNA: TGCGCCAGCAGCCAAGTTCCCTTCCCCAGGGGAATAGGTCAGCCCCAGCATTTT.

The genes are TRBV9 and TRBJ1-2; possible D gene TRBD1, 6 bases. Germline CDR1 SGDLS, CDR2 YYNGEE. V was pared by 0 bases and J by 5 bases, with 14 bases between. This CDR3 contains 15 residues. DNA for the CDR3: TGTGCCAGCAGCGTAGCGGGGGGCGGTCGGTATGGCTACACCTTC. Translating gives CASSVAGGGRYGYTF. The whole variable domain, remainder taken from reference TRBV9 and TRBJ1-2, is DSGVTQTPKHLITATGQRVTLRCSPRSGDLSVYWYQQSLDQGLQFLIQYYNGEERAKGNILERFSAQQFPDLHSELNLSSLELGDSALYFCASSVAGGGRYGYTFGSGTRLTVV.

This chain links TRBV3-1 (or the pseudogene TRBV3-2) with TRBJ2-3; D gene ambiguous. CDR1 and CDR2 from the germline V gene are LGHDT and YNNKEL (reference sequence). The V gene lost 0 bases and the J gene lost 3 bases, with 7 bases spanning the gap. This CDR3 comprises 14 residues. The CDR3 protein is CASSQEDLTDTQYF. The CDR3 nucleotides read TGTGCCAGCAGCCAAGAGGACCTGACAGATACGCAGTATTTT.

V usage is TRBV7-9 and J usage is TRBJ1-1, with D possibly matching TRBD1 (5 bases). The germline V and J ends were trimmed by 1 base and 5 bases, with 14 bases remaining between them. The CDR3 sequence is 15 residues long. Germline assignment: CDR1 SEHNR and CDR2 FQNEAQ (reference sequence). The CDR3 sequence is CASSLGRQGGTEAFF. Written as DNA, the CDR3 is TGTGCCAGCAGCTTAGGTCGCCAGGGTGGAACTGAAGCTTTCTTT. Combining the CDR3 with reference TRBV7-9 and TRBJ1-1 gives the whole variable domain DTGVSQNPRHKITKRGQNVTFRCDPISEHNRLYWYRQTLGQGPEFLTYFQNEAQLEKSRLLSDRFSAERPKGSFSTLEIQRTEQGDSAMYLCASSLGRQGGTEAFFGQGTRLTVV.

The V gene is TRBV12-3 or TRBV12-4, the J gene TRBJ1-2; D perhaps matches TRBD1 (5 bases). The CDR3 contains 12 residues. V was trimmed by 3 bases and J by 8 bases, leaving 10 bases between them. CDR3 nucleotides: TGTGCCAGCAGTTTCGGGGGAATAGGCTACACCTTC. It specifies CASSFGGIGYTF.

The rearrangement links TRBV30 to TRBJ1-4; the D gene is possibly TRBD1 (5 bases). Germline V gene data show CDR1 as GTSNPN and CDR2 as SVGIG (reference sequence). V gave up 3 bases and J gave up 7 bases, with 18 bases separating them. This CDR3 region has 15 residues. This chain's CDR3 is CAWRDTGVPAEKLFF. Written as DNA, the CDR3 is TGTGCCTGGAGAGATACGGGGGTCCCCGCTGAAAAACTGTTTTTT.

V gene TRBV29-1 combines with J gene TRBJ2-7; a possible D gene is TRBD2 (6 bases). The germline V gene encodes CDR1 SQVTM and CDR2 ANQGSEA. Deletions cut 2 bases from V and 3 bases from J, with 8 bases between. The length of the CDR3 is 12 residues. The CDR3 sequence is CSVELADYEQYF. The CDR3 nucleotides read TGCAGCGTTGAATTAGCGGACTACGAGCAGTACTTC.

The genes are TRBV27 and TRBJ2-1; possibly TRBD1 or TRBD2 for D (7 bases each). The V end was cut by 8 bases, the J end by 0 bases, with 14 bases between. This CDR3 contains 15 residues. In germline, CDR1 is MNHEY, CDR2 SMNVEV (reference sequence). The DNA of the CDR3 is TGTGCCAGCGGGAGGGGGCAGAGCTCCTACAATGAGCAGTTCTTC. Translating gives CASGRGQSSYNEQFF.

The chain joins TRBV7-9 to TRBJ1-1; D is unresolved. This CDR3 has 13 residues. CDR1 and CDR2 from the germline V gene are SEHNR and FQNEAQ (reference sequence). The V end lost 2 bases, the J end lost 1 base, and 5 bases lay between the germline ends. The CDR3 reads CASSLSGNTEAFF. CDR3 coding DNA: TGTGCCAGCAGCTTAAGCGGGAACACTGAAGCTTTCTTT.

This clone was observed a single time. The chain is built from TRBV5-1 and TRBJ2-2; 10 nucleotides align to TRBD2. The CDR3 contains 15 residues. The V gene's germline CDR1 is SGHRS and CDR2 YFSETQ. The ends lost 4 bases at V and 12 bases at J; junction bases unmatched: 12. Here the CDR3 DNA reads TGCGCCAGCAGCCACTCCGACGAGCGGGGGGGCAAGCTGTTTTTT. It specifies CASSHSDERGGKLFF.